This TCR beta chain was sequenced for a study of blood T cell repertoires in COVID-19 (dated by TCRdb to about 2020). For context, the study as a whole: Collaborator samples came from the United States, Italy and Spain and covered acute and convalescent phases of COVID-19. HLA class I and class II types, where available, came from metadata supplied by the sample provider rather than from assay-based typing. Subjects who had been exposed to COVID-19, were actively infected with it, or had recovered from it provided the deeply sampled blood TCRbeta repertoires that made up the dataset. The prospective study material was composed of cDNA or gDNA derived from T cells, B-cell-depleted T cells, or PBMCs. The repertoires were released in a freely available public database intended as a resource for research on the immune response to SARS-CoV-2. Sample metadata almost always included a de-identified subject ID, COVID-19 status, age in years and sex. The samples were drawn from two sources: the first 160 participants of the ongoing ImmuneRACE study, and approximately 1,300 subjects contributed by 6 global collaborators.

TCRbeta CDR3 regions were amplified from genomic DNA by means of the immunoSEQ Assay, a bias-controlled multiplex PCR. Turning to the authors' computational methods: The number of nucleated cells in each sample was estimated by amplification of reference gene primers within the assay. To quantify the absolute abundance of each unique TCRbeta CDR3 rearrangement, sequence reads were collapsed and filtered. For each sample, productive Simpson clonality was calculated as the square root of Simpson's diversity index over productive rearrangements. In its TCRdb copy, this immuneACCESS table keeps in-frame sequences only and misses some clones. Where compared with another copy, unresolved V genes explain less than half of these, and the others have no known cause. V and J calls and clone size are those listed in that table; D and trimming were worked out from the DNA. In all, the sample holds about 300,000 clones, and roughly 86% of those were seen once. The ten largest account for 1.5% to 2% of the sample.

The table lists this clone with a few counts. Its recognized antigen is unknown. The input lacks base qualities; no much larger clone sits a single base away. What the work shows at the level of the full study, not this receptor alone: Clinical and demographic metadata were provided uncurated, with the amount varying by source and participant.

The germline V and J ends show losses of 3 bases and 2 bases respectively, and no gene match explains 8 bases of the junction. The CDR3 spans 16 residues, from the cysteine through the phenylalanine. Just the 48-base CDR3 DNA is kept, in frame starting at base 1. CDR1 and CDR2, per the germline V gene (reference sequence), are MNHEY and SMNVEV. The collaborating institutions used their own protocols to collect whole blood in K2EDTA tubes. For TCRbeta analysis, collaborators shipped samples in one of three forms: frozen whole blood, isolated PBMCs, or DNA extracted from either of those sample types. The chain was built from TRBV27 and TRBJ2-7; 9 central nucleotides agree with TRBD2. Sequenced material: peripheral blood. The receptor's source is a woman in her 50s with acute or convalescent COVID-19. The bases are TGTGCCAGCAGTTTCGGTCGGGCTAGCGGGGCCTACGAGCAGTACTTC. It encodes CASSFGRASGAYEQYF.